What follows are 27 T cell receptor beta chains derived from one specimen sequenced in a study of CD8 T cells in ankylosing spondylitis. Overall study results and limits: Apparently characteristic of ankylosing spondylitis blood was a TCR beta motif (about eight highly homologous variants).

TCRdb used MiXCR to reprocess the 5' RACE reads, holding one entry per CDR3 protein. This table has about 750,000 distinct CDR3 sequences, under 20% appearing once. For these TCRs, the target antigens are not known. What was sequenced was blood, either unsorted or a sorted T cell fraction (not recorded which). These receptors originate from a male donor with ankylosing spondylitis.

This clonotype was seen a few times. The chain uses TRBV4-3 and TRBJ1-2; D remains unclear. CDR1 LGHNA and CDR2 YSLEER come from the germline V gene. With 0 bases removed from V and 8 bases from J, the gap between germline ends came to 13 bases. This CDR3 contains 14 residues. CDR3 sequence (DNA): TGCGCCAGCAGCCAAGAGGGAAAGGGCGAGGGCTACACCTTC. This sequence encodes CASSQEGKGEGYTF.

This clonotype was picked up a small number of times. V gene TRBV6-1 combines with J gene TRBJ1-1; no clear D. CDR3 length: 14 residues. The V and J ends lost 4 bases and 1 base respectively, with 10 bases between them. Germline loops: CDR1 MNHNS, CDR2 SASEGT. The CDR3 loop is CASSVERENTEAFF. CDR3 nucleotide sequence: TGTGCCAGCAGTGTAGAGCGTGAGAACACTGAAGCTTTCTTT.

The gene calls are TRBV12-3 or TRBV12-4 and TRBJ1-3; D remains unclear. The CDR3 extends over 15 amino acids. V shed 2 bases and J shed 1 base, with 9 bases lying between them. The CDR3 here is CASSLLPGSGNTIYF. For the CDR3, the DNA is TGTGCCAGCAGTTTACTTCCCGGGTCTGGAAACACCATATATTTT.

The chain couples TRBV7-8 to TRBJ2-7; 11 bases agree with TRBD2. Germline V gives CDR1 SGHVS, CDR2 FQNEAQ. V trimming: 4 bases; J trimming: 8 bases; junction bases outside the gene matches: 10. This CDR3 has 15 amino acids. The CDR3: CASSSIAGGLHKQYF. DNA of the CDR3: TGTGCCAGCAGCTCGATAGCGGGAGGGCTTCACAAGCAGTACTTC.

J is TRBJ1-3 and V is TRBV9; tentatively, D is TRBD1 (6 bases). Per the germline V gene, CDR1 is SGDLS and CDR2 is YYNGEE. The germline V and J ends were trimmed by 3 bases and 4 bases, with 14 bases remaining between them. The CDR3 has 15 amino acids. The CDR3 loop is CASSASRGRGNTIYF. CDR3 DNA sequence: TGTGCCAGCAGCGCTTCCAGGGGAAGGGGAAACACCATATATTTT. The full variable domain, with the rest looked up from reference TRBV9 and TRBJ1-3, is DSGVTQTPKHLITATGQRVTLRCSPRSGDLSVYWYQQSLDQGLQFLIQYYNGEERAKGNILERFSAQQFPDLHSELNLSSLELGDSALYFCASSASRGRGNTIYFGEGSWLTVV.

This clonotype was observed a single time. The rearrangement joins TRBV11-3 to TRBJ2-2, with D tentatively TRBD1 (6 bases). The length of the CDR3 is 16 residues. V was trimmed by 6 bases and J by 2 bases, leaving 16 bases between them. In germline, CDR1 is SGHNT, CDR2 YENEEA. CDR3 in DNA: TGTGCCAGCAGTACCTGGGGGACACCTAACACCGGGGAGCTGTTTTTT. Translated: CASSTWGTPNTGELFF.

J is TRBJ2-3 and V is TRBV5-1; 7 nucleotides line up with TRBD2. CDR1 and CDR2 from the germline V gene are SGHRS and YFSETQ. The CDR3 sequence is 16 residues long. V lost 4 bases and J lost 0; bases outside the gene matches: 8. CDR3 sequence reads: CASSNRLAASTDTQYF. CDR3 coding DNA: TGCGCCAGCAGCAATCGACTAGCAGCTAGCACAGATACGCAGTATTTT.

This chain links TRBV11-1 with TRBJ2-5; TRBD1 might be the D (6 bases). Germline V lookup: CDR1 SGHAT, CDR2 FQDESV (reference sequence). This CDR3 has 16 residues. V was cut by 5 bases and J by 2 bases, with 18 bases left in between. As DNA, the CDR3 is TGTGCCAGCAGCCAAACTACAGGGCATCGGCAAGAGACCCAGTACTTC. This gives the protein CASSQTTGHRQETQYF.

V and J are TRBV20-1 and TRBJ2-7; D remains ambiguous. From germline, CDR1 is DFQATT and CDR2 SNEGSKA (reference sequence). CDR3 length equals 14 residues. V was shortened by 4 bases and J by 9 bases, with 22 bases between the two germline ends. The CDR3 sequence is CSAKSPDAPTMQYF. In DNA, the CDR3 is TGCAGTGCTAAATCCCCCGACGCTCCTACGATGCAGTACTTC.

This clonotype was found a few times. The chain is built from TRBV20-1 and TRBJ1-1; no clear D. Deletions cut 6 bases from V and 0 bases from J, with 11 bases between. CDR1 and CDR2 (germline): DFQATT, SNEGSKA (reference sequence). There are 13 residues in the CDR3. The CDR3 protein is CSAVDGMNTEAFF. The CDR3 DNA sequence: TGCAGTGCGGTAGACGGGATGAACACTGAAGCTTTCTTT.

The CDR3, as DNA: TGCGCCAGCAGCCGTCCCGACAGGGAAGGCTACACCTTC. Amino acid sequence: CASSRPDREGYTF. J is TRBJ1-2 and V is TRBV5-1, with 7 nucleotides matching TRBD1. The length of the CDR3 is 13 residues. Germline lookup yields CDR1 SGHRS and CDR2 YFSETQ. After removal of 4 bases from V and 8 bases from J, the junction contained 8 bases not matched to a gene.

DNA for the CDR3: TGTGCCAGCAGACCGACAGGGGTGGCAGATACGCAGTATTTT. Translating gives CASRPTGVADTQYF. V gene TRBV6-2 or TRBV6-3 combines with J gene TRBJ2-3; TRBD1 matches 8 bases. The junction had 6 bases not matched to a gene; V was cut back by 6 bases and J by 4 bases. The CDR3 consists of 14 residues. Germline assignment: CDR1 MNHEY and CDR2 SVGEGT.

The rearrangement joins TRBV5-1 to TRBJ2-3, with 12 bases matching TRBD2. The germline V gene has CDR1 SGHRS and CDR2 YFSETQ. The V gene end was trimmed by 8 bases and the J gene end by 6 bases; junction bases not matched to a gene: 10. CDR3 length: 15 amino acids. CDR3 in amino acids: CARPTSGGPGDTQYF. The CDR3 DNA reads as TGCGCCAGACCGACTAGCGGGGGCCCGGGGGATACGCAGTATTTT.

This clonotype was counted a few times. The chain is built from TRBV3-1 and TRBJ1-6, with 8 bases fitting TRBD1. V dropped 8 bases and J dropped 7; count of bases not matched to a gene: 7. Germline V gives CDR1 LGHDT, CDR2 YNNKEL (reference sequence). The CDR3 runs to 14 residues. CDR3 coding DNA: TGTGCCAGCCAGGGGACAGGAGGCAATTCACCCCTCCACTTT. The encoded protein is CASQGTGGNSPLHF.

This clonotype was detected a few times. This chain connects TRBV12-3 or TRBV12-4 to TRBJ2-5; possibly TRBD1 or TRBD2 for D (6 bases each). Trimming cost V 5 bases and J 7 bases, with 14 bases left between them. CDR3 length: 13 residues. The CDR3, as DNA: TGTGCCAGCAGTACTCTCGGAGGGGGGACCCAGTACTTC. It translates to CASSTLGGGTQYF.

This clonotype was seen a few times. The chain uses TRBV7-2 and TRBJ2-7; D is ambiguous. Germline CDR1 is SGHTA and CDR2 is FQGNSA. The CDR3 consists of 13 residues. V was clipped by 4 bases and J by 3 bases, with 10 bases between them. CDR3 in DNA: TGTGCCAGCAGCTCCAGGCTCTTCTACGAGCAGTACTTC. It is translated as CASSSRLFYEQYF.

The sample holds a few counts of this clonotype. V and J are TRBV29-1 and TRBJ1-1; D is unresolved. The germline V and J ends were trimmed by 8 bases and 4 bases, with 11 bases remaining between them. The CDR3 runs 11 residues. Germline values: CDR1 SQVTM, CDR2 ANQGSEA. The CDR3 coding sequence is TGCAGCACTATAGTTGGCACTGAAGCTTTCTTT. Its translation: CSTIVGTEAFF.

The table lists this clonotype with many counts. The V and J genes are TRBV27 and TRBJ1-5; D may be TRBD1 (5 bases). V lost 4 bases to trimming and J lost 1 base, with 5 bases between them. Looked up from germline, CDR1 is MNHEY and CDR2 is SMNVEV (reference sequence). This CDR3 comprises 13 residues. The CDR3 nucleotides read TGTGCCAGCAGTTCAGGGAGCAATCAGCCCCAGCATTTT. As protein: CASSSGSNQPQHF.

The chain is built from TRBV28 and TRBJ2-5; D is possibly TRBD1 or TRBD2 (5 bases each). The germline V gene encodes CDR1 MDHEN and CDR2 SYDVKM. The CDR3 loop spans 12 amino acids. V was pared by 7 bases and J by 4 bases, with 10 bases between. This CDR3 is CASTGTVETQYF. Here the CDR3 DNA reads TGTGCCAGCACCGGGACCGTAGAGACCCAGTACTTC.

The table lists this clonotype with a few counts. The CDR3 protein is CATNPGQGRGNEQFF. The CDR3 nucleotides are TGTGCCACCAACCCCGGTCAGGGCCGGGGGAATGAGCAGTTCTTC. The chain is built from TRBV15 and TRBJ2-1, with D possibly TRBD2 on 6 matching bases. This CDR3 has 15 residues. Germline CDR1 reads LNHNV; CDR2 reads YYDKDF (reference sequence). V was pared by 7 bases and J by 7 bases, with 20 bases between.

The chain is built from TRBV2 and TRBJ1-1, with D possibly TRBD1 on 6 matching bases. CDR1 SNHLY and CDR2 FYNNEI come from the germline V gene. V lost 7 bases and J lost 4, with 16 bases in between. The CDR3 loop spans 14 amino acids. The CDR3 is CASTEQGGSTEAFF. Written as DNA, the CDR3 is TGTGCCAGCACCGAACAAGGGGGAAGCACTGAAGCTTTCTTT. Variable domain in full (rest from reference TRBV2 and TRBJ1-1): EPEVTQTPSHQVTQMGQEVILRCVPISNHLYFYWYRQILGQKVEFLVSFYNNEISEKSEIFDDQFSVERPDGSNFTLKIRSTKLEDSAMYFCASTEQGGSTEAFFGQGTRLTVV.

The gene calls are TRBV5-1 and TRBJ2-1; a weak D match, TRBD1 (5 bases). V was cut by 8 bases and J by 6 bases, with 9 bases left in between. Germline V gives CDR1 SGHRS, CDR2 YFSETQ. The CDR3 loop spans 11 amino acids. The CDR3 DNA reads as TGCGCCAGTCAAGGGGTCAATGAGCAGTTCTTC. This encodes CASQGVNEQFF. The variable domain in full, completed from reference TRBV5-1 and TRBJ2-1, reads KAGVTQTPRYLIKTRGQQVTLSCSPISGHRSVSWYQQTPGQGLQFLFEYFSETQRNKGNFPGRFSGRQFSNSRSEMNVSTLELGDSALYLCASQGVNEQFFGPGTRLTVL.

This clonotype was counted between two and nine times. The rearrangement links TRBV12-3 or TRBV12-4 to TRBJ2-6; D might be TRBD1 or TRBD2, each matching 6 bases. CDR3 size: 14 residues. The V end was cut by 7 bases, the J end by 4 bases, with 11 bases between. The CDR3, as DNA: TGTGCCAGCAAGATAGGGGGGGGGGCCAACGTCCTGACTTTC. Protein sequence: CASKIGGGANVLTF.

CDR3 bases: TGTGCCAGCAGTTTGCGGGGATGGGAGACCCAGTACTTC. Protein product: CASSLRGWETQYF. The V and J genes are TRBV27 and TRBJ2-5; possible D gene TRBD2, 6 bases. From germline, CDR1 is MNHEY and CDR2 SMNVEV (reference sequence). V lost 3 bases and J 5 bases, leaving 10 bases between the germline ends. The CDR3 contains 13 residues.

This clonotype was counted ten times or more. The gene calls are TRBV5-1 and TRBJ2-1, with D perhaps matching TRBD1 (6 bases). V dropped 4 bases and J dropped 9 bases, with 17 bases sitting between them. Germline CDR1 is SGHRS and CDR2 is YFSETQ. This CDR3 has 14 residues. The CDR3 reads CASSPGPSRGEQFF. As DNA, the CDR3 is TGCGCCAGCAGCCCTGGCCCCTCCAGGGGTGAGCAGTTCTTC. The full variable domain, with the rest looked up from reference TRBV5-1 and TRBJ2-1, is KAGVTQTPRYLIKTRGQQVTLSCSPISGHRSVSWYQQTPGQGLQFLFEYFSETQRNKGNFPGRFSGRQFSNSRSEMNVSTLELGDSALYLCASSPGPSRGEQFFGPGTRLTVL.

In this sample, this clonotype turned up a few times. The chain has TRBV27 and TRBJ1-3; D unclear. The CDR3 is 13 residues long. Germline V gives CDR1 MNHEY, CDR2 SMNVEV (reference sequence). V gave up 0 bases and J gave up 3 bases, with 3 bases separating them. CDR3: CASSLSIGNTIYF. The CDR3 coding sequence is TGTGCCAGCAGTTTATCCATTGGAAACACCATATATTTT.

This clonotype was seen a few times. This chain connects TRBV20-1 to TRBJ1-6; unclear D gene. The germline V gene encodes CDR1 DFQATT and CDR2 SNEGSKA (reference sequence). The CDR3 is 13 amino acids. V was pared by 5 bases and J by 7 bases, with 12 bases between. The chain's CDR3 is CSALGILNSPLHF. The CDR3 DNA follows: TGCAGTGCTCTCGGGATCCTAAATTCACCCCTCCACTTT.